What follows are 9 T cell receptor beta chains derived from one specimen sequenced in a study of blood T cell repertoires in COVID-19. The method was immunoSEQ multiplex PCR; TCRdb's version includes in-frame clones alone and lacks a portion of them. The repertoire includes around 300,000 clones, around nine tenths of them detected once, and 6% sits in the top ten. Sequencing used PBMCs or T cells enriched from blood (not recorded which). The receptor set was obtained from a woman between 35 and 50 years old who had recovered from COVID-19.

As DNA, the CDR3 is TGTGCCAGCAGCAAGAGGGTCTACGGGGAGACCCAGTACTTC. This translates into CASSKRVYGETQYF. The V gene is TRBV7-2, the J gene TRBJ2-5, with D perhaps matching TRBD2 (5 bases). Per germline, CDR1 SGHTA and CDR2 FQGNSA. CDR3 size: 14 residues. The V end was cut by 5 bases, the J end by 5 bases, with 15 bases between.

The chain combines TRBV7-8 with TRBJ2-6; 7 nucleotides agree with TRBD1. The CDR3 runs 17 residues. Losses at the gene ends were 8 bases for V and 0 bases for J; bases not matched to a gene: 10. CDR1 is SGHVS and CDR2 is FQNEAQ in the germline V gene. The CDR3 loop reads CASGRQGSYSGANVLTF. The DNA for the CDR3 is TGTGCCAGCGGAAGACAGGGAAGTTACTCTGGGGCCAACGTCCTGACTTTC.

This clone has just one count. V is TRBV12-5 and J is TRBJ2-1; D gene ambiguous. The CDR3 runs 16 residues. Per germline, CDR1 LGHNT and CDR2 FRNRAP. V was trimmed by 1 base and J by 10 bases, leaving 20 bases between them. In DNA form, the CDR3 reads TGTGCTAGTGGTTTGGGAGACGGGTCTGTTCTAAGGGAGCAGTTCTTC. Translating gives CASGLGDGSVLREQFF.

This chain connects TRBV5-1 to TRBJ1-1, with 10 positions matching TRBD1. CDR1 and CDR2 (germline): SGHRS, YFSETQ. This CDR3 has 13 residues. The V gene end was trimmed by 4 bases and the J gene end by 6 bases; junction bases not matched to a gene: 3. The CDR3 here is CASSEGQGAEAFF. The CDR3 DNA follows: TGCGCCAGCAGCGAAGGACAGGGGGCTGAAGCTTTCTTT.

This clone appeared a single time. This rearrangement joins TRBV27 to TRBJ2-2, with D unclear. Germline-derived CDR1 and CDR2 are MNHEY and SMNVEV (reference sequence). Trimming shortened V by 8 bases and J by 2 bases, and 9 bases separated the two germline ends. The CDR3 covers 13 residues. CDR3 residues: CASGRDNTGELFF. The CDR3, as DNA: TGTGCCAGCGGGCGAGACAACACCGGGGAGCTGTTTTTT.

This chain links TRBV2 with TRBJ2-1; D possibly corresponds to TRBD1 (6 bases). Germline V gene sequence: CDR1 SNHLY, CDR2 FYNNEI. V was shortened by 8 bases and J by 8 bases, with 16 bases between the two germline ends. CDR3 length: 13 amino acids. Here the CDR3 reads CASAMAGDDEQFF. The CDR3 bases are TGTGCCAGCGCCATGGCAGGGGACGATGAGCAGTTCTTC.

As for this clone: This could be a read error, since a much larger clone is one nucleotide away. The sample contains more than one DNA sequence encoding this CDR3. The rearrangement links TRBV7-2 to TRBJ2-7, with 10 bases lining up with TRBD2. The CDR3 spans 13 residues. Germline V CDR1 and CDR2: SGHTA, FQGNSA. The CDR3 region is CASSLAGAYEQYF. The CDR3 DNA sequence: TGTGCCAGCAGCCTAGCGGGAGCCTACGAGCAGTACTTC.

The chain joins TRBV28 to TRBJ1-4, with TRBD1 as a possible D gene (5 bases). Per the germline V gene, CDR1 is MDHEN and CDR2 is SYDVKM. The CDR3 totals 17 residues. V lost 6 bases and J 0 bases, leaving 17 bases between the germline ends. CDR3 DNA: TGTGCCAGCAGCTCCTGGGGGACTGCCACAACTAATGAAAAACTGTTTTTT. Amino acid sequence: CASSSWGTATTNEKLFF.

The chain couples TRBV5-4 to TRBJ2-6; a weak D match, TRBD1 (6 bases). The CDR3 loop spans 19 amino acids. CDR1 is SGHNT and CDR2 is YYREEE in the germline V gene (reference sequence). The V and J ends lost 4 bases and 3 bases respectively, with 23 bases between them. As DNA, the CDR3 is TGTGCCAGCAGCCGCGGACAGTGGGTGGCAGCGGTTGGGGCCAACGTCCTGACTTTC. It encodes CASSRGQWVAAVGANVLTF.